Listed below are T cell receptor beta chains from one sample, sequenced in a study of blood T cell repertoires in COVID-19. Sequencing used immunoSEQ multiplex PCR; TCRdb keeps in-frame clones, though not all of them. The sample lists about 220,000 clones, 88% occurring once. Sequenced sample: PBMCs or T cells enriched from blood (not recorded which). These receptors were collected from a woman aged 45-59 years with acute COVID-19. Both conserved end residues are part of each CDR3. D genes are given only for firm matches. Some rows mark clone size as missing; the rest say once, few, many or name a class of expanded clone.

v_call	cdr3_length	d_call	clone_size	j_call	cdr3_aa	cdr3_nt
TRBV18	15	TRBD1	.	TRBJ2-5	CASSPGTAIQETQYF	TGTGCCAGCTCGCCCGGGACAGCAATACAAGAGACCCAGTACTTC
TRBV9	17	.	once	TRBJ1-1	CASSVGGGVLVNTEAFF	TGTGCCAGCAGCGTAGGGGGAGGGGTCTTGGTGAACACTGAAGCTTTCTTT
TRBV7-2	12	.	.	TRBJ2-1	CASSLQGNEQFF	TGTGCCAGCAGCCTGCAGGGAAATGAGCAGTTCTTC
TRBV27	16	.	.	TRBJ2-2	CASSRPAATNTGELFF	TGTGCCAGCAGTCGACCGGCAGCGACGAACACCGGGGAGCTGTTTTTT
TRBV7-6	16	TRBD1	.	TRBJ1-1	CASSLGDRGLPAEAFF	TGTGCCAGCAGCTTAGGGGACAGGGGGCTTCCTGCTGAAGCTTTCTTT
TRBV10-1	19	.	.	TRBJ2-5	CASSGRQPSPELVQETQYF	TGCGCCAGCAGTGGGCGGCAGCCAAGCCCCGAACTAGTACAAGAGACCCAGTACTTC
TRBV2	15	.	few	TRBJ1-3	CASRDPAGEENTIYF	TGTGCCAGCAGGGATCCGGCAGGGGAAGAAAACACCATATATTTT
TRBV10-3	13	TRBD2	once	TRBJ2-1	CAISSSGRDEQFF	TGTGCCATCAGCTCTAGCGGGAGAGATGAGCAGTTCTTC
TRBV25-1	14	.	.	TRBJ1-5	CASSEGGANQPQHF	TGTGCCAGCAGTGAGGGAGGAGCTAATCAGCCCCAGCATTTT
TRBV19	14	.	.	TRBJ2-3	CASTVGVDPDTQYF	TGTGCCAGTACCGTCGGGGTAGATCCAGATACGCAGTATTTT
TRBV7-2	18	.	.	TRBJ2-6	CASSLARTLYSGANVLTF	TGTGCCAGCAGCTTAGCAAGGACACTTTACTCTGGGGCCAACGTCCTGACTTTC
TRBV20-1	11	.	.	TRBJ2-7	CSARSGHEQYF	TGCAGTGCTAGAAGCGGCCACGAGCAGTACTTC
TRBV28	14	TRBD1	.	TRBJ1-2	CASSPPGGYYGYTF	TGTGCCAGCAGTCCCCCAGGGGGTTACTATGGCTACACCTTC
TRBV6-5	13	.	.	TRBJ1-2	CASSYAVNYGYTF	TGTGCCAGCAGTTACGCAGTTAACTATGGCTACACCTTC
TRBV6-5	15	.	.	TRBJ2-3	CASSWGIPGADTQYF	TGTGCCAGCAGCTGGGGAATTCCGGGGGCAGATACGCAGTATTTT
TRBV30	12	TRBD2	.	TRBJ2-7	CAWSVSGGEQYF	TGTGCCTGGAGTGTGTCGGGGGGCGAGCAGTACTTC
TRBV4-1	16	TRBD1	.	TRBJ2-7	CASSQGGGTGRAEQYF	TGCGCCAGCAGCCAAGGGGGCGGGACAGGGCGCGCCGAGCAGTACTTC
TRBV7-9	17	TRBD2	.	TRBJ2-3	CASSLESGRISTDTQYF	TGTGCCAGCAGCTTAGAGTCCGGGAGGATTAGCACAGATACGCAGTATTTT
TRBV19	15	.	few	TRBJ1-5	CASRIPGGGNQPQHF	TGTGCCAGTAGGATCCCGGGTGGGGGGAACCAGCCCCAGCATTTT
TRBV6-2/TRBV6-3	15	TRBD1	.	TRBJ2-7	CASSYWGQGVYEQYF	TGTGCCAGCAGTTACTGGGGACAGGGAGTCTACGAGCAGTACTTC
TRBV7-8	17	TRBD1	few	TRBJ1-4	CASSSPGQGYYREKLFF	TGTGCCAGCAGCTCTCCGGGACAGGGTTATTATCGAGAAAAACTGTTTTTT
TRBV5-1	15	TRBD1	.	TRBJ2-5	CASSITGTGLETQYF	TGCGCCAGCAGCATTACCGGGACAGGGTTAGAGACCCAGTACTTC
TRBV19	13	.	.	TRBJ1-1	CASSTQVTTEAFF	TGTGCCAGTAGCACGCAGGTGACCACTGAAGCTTTCTTT
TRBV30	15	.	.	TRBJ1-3	CAWSWIFQGKNTIYF	TGTGCCTGGAGCTGGATATTCCAGGGGAAAAACACCATATATTTT
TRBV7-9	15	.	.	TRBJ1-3	CASSLGGGSGNTIYF	TGTGCCAGCAGCTTAGGAGGGGGCTCTGGAAACACCATATATTTT
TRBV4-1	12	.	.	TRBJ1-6	CASSAGNSPLHF	TGCGCCAGCAGCGCAGGTAATTCACCCCTCCACTTT
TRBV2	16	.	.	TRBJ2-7	CASKGLLGKGSYEQYF	TGTGCCAGCAAGGGGCTTCTTGGGAAGGGCTCCTACGAGCAGTACTTC
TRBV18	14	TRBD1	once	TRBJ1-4	CASSPGQLNEKLFF	TGTGCCAGCTCACCGGGACAGCTTAATGAAAAACTGTTTTTT
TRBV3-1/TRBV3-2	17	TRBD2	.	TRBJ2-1	CASSPPLGGSSYNEQFF	TGTGCCAGCAGCCCCCCCCTGGGCGGGAGCTCCTACAATGAGCAGTTCTTC
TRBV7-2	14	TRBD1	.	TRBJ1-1	CASSLVTGGTEAFF	TGTGCCAGCAGCTTAGTAACAGGGGGCACTGAAGCTTTCTTT
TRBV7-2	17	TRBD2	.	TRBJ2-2	CASSLEVGGPGTGELFF	TGTGCCAGCAGCTTAGAAGTGGGAGGGCCTGGCACCGGGGAGCTGTTTTTT
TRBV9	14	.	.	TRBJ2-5	CASSVGRGQETQYF	TGTGCCAGCAGCGTAGGTAGGGGCCAAGAGACCCAGTACTTC
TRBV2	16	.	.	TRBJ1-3	CASSEGKGRGWNTIYF	TGTGCCAGCAGTGAAGGAAAGGGCAGGGGATGGAACACCATATATTTT
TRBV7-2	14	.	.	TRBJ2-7	CASSLGGASYEQYF	TGTGCCAGCAGCTTAGGGGGAGCCTCCTACGAGCAGTACTTC
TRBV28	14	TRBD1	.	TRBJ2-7	CASSMGQAPYEQYF	TGTGCCAGCAGTATGGGACAGGCTCCCTACGAGCAGTACTTC
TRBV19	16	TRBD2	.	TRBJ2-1	CASSPFSGSSYNEQFF	TGTGCCAGTAGTCCATTTAGCGGGAGCTCCTACAATGAGCAGTTCTTC
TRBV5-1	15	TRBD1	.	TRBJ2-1	CASSTTGGSYNEQFF	TGCGCCAGCAGCACCACAGGGGGCTCCTACAATGAGCAGTTCTTC
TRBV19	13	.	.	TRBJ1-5	CASSQQGTQPQHF	TGTGCCAGTAGCCAACAGGGAACGCAGCCCCAGCATTTT
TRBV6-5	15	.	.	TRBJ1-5	CASSPGREGNQPQHF	TGTGCCAGCAGCCCCGGGAGGGAGGGCAATCAGCCCCAGCATTTT
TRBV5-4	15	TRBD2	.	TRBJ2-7	CASSLGGTTSYEQYF	TGTGCCAGCAGCCTGGGGGGGACTACTTCCTACGAGCAGTACTTC
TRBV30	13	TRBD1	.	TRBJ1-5	CAWSRQGRQPQHF	TGTGCCTGGAGTAGACAGGGACGGCAGCCCCAGCATTTT